Following are 15 T cell receptor beta chains from one sample sequenced in a study of T cell repertoires in cytomegalovirus infection. These receptors' targets are unknown. TCRdb used MiXCR to reprocess the reads, holding one entry per CDR3 protein. The sample includes about 110,000 distinct CDR3 sequences, about 9.4% seen only once; the top ten take over 25%. Sequences were obtained from PBMCs, sequenced either directly or after in vitro stimulation (not recorded which). Every receptor here comes from a human donor in good health (CMV status not recorded). Some clones in this sample may be carry-over from other donors' samples.

The V gene is TRBV6-2 or TRBV6-3, the J gene TRBJ2-6; no clear D gene. V was cut by 6 bases and J by 4 bases, with 7 bases left in between. Looked up from germline, CDR1 is MNHEY and CDR2 is SVGEGT. This CDR3 region has 13 residues. CDR3 loop: CASRTPGANVLTF. The CDR3 DNA reads TGTGCCAGCAGGACCCCGGGGGCCAACGTCCTGACTTTC.

On this clonotype: Since a much larger clone is just one base distant, this may be a read error. The rearrangement uses TRBV28 and TRBJ2-1, with D possibly being TRBD2 (6 bases). Trimming removed 3 bases from V and 6 bases from J, with 12 bases in between. Germline V gene sequence: CDR1 MDHEN, CDR2 SYDVKM. The CDR3 has 14 amino acids. The CDR3, as DNA: TGTGCCAGCAGTTTCGGGGGTCGGGGCAATGAGCAGTTCTTC. It translates to CASSFGGRGNEQFF.

There are many counts of this clonotype. CDR3 sequence: CASSPRGRIPGAEAFF. In DNA form, the CDR3 reads TGTGCCAGCAGTCCGCGGGGACGGATTCCCGGGGCTGAAGCTTTCTTT. This chain uses TRBV6-5 with TRBJ1-1, with TRBD1 as a possible D gene (5 bases). The ends were cut back, 5 bases at V and 6 bases at J, with 22 bases in the middle. The CDR3 consists of 16 residues. In germline, CDR1 is MNHEY, CDR2 SVGAGI.

This clonotype occurred a few times. This chain uses TRBV19 with TRBJ2-1; unclear D gene. The V end lost 3 bases, the J end lost 8 bases, and 11 bases lay between the germline ends. This CDR3 spans 13 amino acids. Germline loops: CDR1 LNHDA, CDR2 SQIVND (reference sequence). The CDR3 loop is CASSIYLLDEQFF. CDR3 DNA sequence: TGTGCCAGTAGTATTTATCTTCTGGATGAGCAGTTCTTC.

Many counts were recorded for this clonotype. The gene calls are TRBV6-2 or TRBV6-3 and TRBJ2-7; D is unclear. The CDR3 has 15 residues. Germline CDR1 is MNHEY and CDR2 is SVGEGT. V lost 2 bases to trimming and J lost 0 bases, with 11 bases between them. CDR3 nucleotide sequence: TGTGCCAGCAGTTACCCCGCCCTCCTCTCCTACGAGCAGTACTTC. It codes for CASSYPALLSYEQYF.

This clonotype has ten or more counts. The genes are TRBV7-9 and TRBJ1-1; no reliable D call. Germline V lookup: CDR1 SEHNR, CDR2 FQNEAQ (reference sequence). Trimming stripped 5 bases from V and 6 bases from J, with 16 bases between. The CDR3 has 14 amino acids. This chain's CDR3 is CASSPGDPGAEAFF. CDR3 DNA sequence: TGTGCCAGCAGCCCGGGAGACCCTGGGGCTGAAGCTTTCTTT.

This clonotype was picked up many times. The V gene is TRBV6-1, the J gene TRBJ1-5, with a possible D match to TRBD1 (5 bases). The germline V gene encodes CDR1 MNHNS and CDR2 SASEGT. With 5 bases removed from V and 10 bases from J, the gap between germline ends came to 15 bases. CDR3 size: 13 residues. The DNA of the CDR3 is TGTGCCAGCAGTTATTCCCCTAGGGGCCCCCAGCATTTT. This encodes CASSYSPRGPQHF.

Only a few counts were recorded for this clonotype. This chain uses TRBV6-6 with TRBJ2-2, with D unclear. The CDR3 covers 16 residues. Trimming shortened V by 2 bases and J by 0 bases, and 10 bases separated the two germline ends. Germline CDR1 MNHNY, CDR2 SVGAGI (reference sequence). CDR3 amino acids: CASSYTGGANTGELFF. The CDR3 region has the DNA TGTGCCAGCAGTTACACTGGTGGGGCGAACACCGGGGAGCTGTTTTTT.

This clonotype was found a few times. The chain couples TRBV7-4 to TRBJ2-3; TRBD2 matches 13 bases. Germline V gene sequence: CDR1 SGHVT, CDR2 SQSDAQ. V shed 5 bases and J 4 bases; nucleotides not matched to a gene: 3. This CDR3 is 15 amino acids long. The CDR3: CASSRTSGSADTQYF. CDR3 in DNA: TGTGCCAGCAGCCGGACTAGCGGGAGTGCAGATACGCAGTATTTT.

In this sample, this clonotype turned up many times. This rearrangement joins TRBV7-2 to TRBJ2-5; D unresolved. Germline CDR1 is SGHTA and CDR2 is FQGNSA. CDR3 length: 14 amino acids. Trimming cost V 4 bases and J 3 bases, with 12 bases left between them. CDR3 residues: CASSSLSSKETQYF. The DNA of the CDR3 is TGTGCCAGCAGCTCACTTAGCTCGAAAGAGACCCAGTACTTC.

This clonotype was seen repeatedly, ten times or more. V usage is TRBV2 and J usage is TRBJ1-2; the match to TRBD1 covers 9 bases. After removal of 8 bases from V and 4 bases from J, the junction contained 11 bases not matched to a gene. The CDR3 is 15 residues long. Germline V gene lookup returns CDR1 SNHLY and CDR2 FYNNEI. CDR3 residues: CASCIGQGPPYGYTF. As DNA, the CDR3 is TGTGCCAGCTGCATAGGACAGGGGCCTCCCTATGGCTACACCTTC.

Many counts were recorded for this clonotype. The rearrangement links TRBV7-2 to TRBJ1-2; 9 nucleotides align to TRBD1. Unmatched junction bases numbered 4, after V lost 5 bases and J lost 6 bases. This CDR3 is 13 amino acids long. Germline V gene data show CDR1 as SGHTA and CDR2 as FQGNSA. CDR3 amino acids: CASSEDRGDGYTF. DNA of the CDR3: TGTGCCAGCAGCGAGGACAGGGGAGATGGCTACACCTTC.

Ten or more counts support this clonotype. Written as DNA, the CDR3 is TGTGCCAGCTCAGCCAGTGGGGGGCTGATCTCTCTCGAGCAGTACGTC. Protein product: CASSASGGLISLEQYV. This chain uses TRBV18 with TRBJ2-7, with D possibly called TRBD1 or TRBD2 (6 bases each). Between the trimmed V and J ends, which lost 5 bases and 6 bases, there was a span of 23 bases. This CDR3 spans 16 amino acids. Looked up from germline, CDR1 is KGHSH and CDR2 is LQKENI.

This chain joins TRBV20-1 and TRBJ1-1, with no clear D. The germline CDR1 and CDR2 sequences are DFQATT and SNEGSKA (reference sequence). Between the trimmed V and J ends, which lost 4 bases and 0 bases, there was a span of 15 bases. The CDR3 loop spans 15 amino acids. In DNA, the CDR3 is TGCAGTGCTAATTCTCCCGGGGAAGTGAACACTGAAGCTTTCTTT. It is translated as CSANSPGEVNTEAFF.

Details on this clonotype: The junction departs from germline at one end; a sequencing error may be responsible. The chain uses TRBV6-2 or TRBV6-3 and TRBJ2-2, with no clear D. In germline, CDR1 is MNHEY, CDR2 SVGEGT. This CDR3 comprises 16 residues. The CDR3 loop reads CVSSSPRAENTGELFF. DNA of the CDR3: TGTGTCAGCAGTTCACCCCGGGCAGAAAACACCGGGGAGCTGTTTTTT.